These 8 T cell receptor beta chains originate from one sample sequenced in a study of CD4+ T cells in melanoma. Only in-frame clones appear in the TCRdb table, and some are missing; sequencing was by immunoSEQ multiplex PCR. The top ten clones hold roughly 24% of a sample with about 9,600 clones, about 70% of them seen once. The material sequenced was cells from a culture (not recorded whether cultured in vitro). The receptor source for this set is a human donor with melanoma.

This sequence joins TRBV6-6 and TRBJ1-6; the D is unclear. The V gene's germline CDR1 is MNHNY and CDR2 SVGAGI (reference sequence). The CDR3 consists of 15 residues. Trimming removed 7 bases from V and 6 bases from J, with 16 bases in between. CDR3 bases: TGTGCCAGCACTAACGCCCCTGATTTTAATTCACCCCTCCACTTT. Protein sequence: CASTNAPDFNSPLHF.

The V and J genes are TRBV5-5 and TRBJ1-2; no clear D. Germline assignment: CDR1 SGHKS and CDR2 YYEKEE (reference sequence). V lost 4 bases to trimming and J lost 4 bases, with 17 bases between them. CDR3 length equals 15 residues. CDR3 sequence reads: CASSGIWAGSYGYTF. CDR3 coding DNA: TGTGCCAGCAGCGGGATCTGGGCCGGGAGCTATGGCTACACCTTC.

The chain couples TRBV5-4 to TRBJ2-5; 11 bases fit TRBD2. This CDR3 comprises 15 residues. V gave up 3 bases and J gave up 5 bases; unmatched junction bases: 6. Germline assignment: CDR1 SGHNT and CDR2 YYREEE (reference sequence). Here the CDR3 reads CASSYSGGAWETQYF. The DNA of the CDR3 is TGTGCCAGCAGCTATAGCGGGGGGGCCTGGGAGACCCAGTACTTC. Using reference TRBV5-4 and TRBJ2-5 for the parts outside the CDR3, the full variable domain is ETGVTQSPTHLIKTRGQQVTLRCSSQSGHNTVSWYQQALGQGPQFIFQYYREEENGRGNFPPRFSGLQFPNYSSELNVNALELDDSALYLCASSYSGGAWETQYFGPGTRLLVL.

This clone appeared a single time. The chain has TRBV15 and TRBJ1-3; no reliable D call. Per the germline V gene, CDR1 is LNHNV and CDR2 is YYDKDF (reference sequence). CDR3 length equals 14 residues. The V end was cut by 1 base, the J end by 4 bases, with 8 bases between. CDR3 in DNA: TGTGCCACCAGCAGAGTGGCAGAGGGAAACACCATATATTTT. It is translated as CATSRVAEGNTIYF.

The V gene is TRBV2, the J gene TRBJ2-7; D call uncertain. The germline gives CDR1 SNHLY, CDR2 FYNNEI. V dropped 7 bases and J dropped 0 bases, with 10 bases sitting between them. CDR3 length equals 13 residues. The CDR3 loop is CASIGAVSYEQYF. CDR3 coding DNA: TGTGCCAGCATAGGCGCCGTCTCCTACGAGCAGTACTTC. Full variable domain (outside the CDR3, taken from reference TRBV2 and TRBJ2-7): EPEVTQTPSHQVTQMGQEVILRCVPISNHLYFYWYRQILGQKVEFLVSFYNNEISEKSEIFDDQFSVERPDGSNFTLKIRSTKLEDSAMYFCASIGAVSYEQYFGPGTRLTVT.

V and J are TRBV7-2 and TRBJ2-2; 8 nucleotides agree with TRBD1. Germline V gives CDR1 SGHTA, CDR2 FQGNSA. The CDR3 runs 13 residues. Trimming cost V 5 bases and J 7 bases; bases outside gene matches: 3. In DNA form, the CDR3 reads TGTGCCAGCAGCGGACAGGGTAACGGGGAGCTGTTTTTT. Encoded protein: CASSGQGNGELFF.

Details on this clone: The junction differs from germline at one of its ends, possibly a read error. The genes are TRBV6-2 or TRBV6-3 and TRBJ2-7, with D possibly TRBD2 on 5 matching bases. The germline gives CDR1 MNHEY, CDR2 SVGEGT. The CDR3 extends over 15 amino acids. CDR3 in amino acids: CASRYWLASPHEQYF. The CDR3 coding sequence is TGTGCCAGCAGGTACTGGTTAGCGAGCCCCCACGAGCAGTACTTC.

The V call is TRBV19, the J call TRBJ1-1; no firm D call. Germline values: CDR1 LNHDA, CDR2 SQIVND (reference sequence). This CDR3 is 13 amino acids long. The V and J ends lost 3 bases and 1 base respectively, with 6 bases between them. The CDR3 protein is CASSISRNTEAFF. Written as DNA, the CDR3 is TGTGCCAGTAGTATTTCCAGGAACACTGAAGCTTTCTTT.